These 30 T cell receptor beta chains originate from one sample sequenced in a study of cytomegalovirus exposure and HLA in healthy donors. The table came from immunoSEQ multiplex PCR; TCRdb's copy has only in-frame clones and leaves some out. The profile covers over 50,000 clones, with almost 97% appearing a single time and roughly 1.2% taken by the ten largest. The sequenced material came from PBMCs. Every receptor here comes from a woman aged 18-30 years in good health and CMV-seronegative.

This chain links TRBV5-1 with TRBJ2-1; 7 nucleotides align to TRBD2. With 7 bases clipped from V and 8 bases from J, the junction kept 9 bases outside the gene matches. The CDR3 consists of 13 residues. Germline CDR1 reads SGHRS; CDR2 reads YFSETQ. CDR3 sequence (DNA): TGCGCCAGCCTTCCGGGTGGGGGGGATGAGCAGTTCTTC. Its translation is CASLPGGGDEQFF.

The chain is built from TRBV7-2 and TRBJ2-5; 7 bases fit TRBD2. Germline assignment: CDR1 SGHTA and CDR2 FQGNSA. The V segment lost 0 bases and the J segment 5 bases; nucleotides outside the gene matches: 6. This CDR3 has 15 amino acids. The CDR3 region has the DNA TGTGCCAGCAGCTTAGCCCGACTAGCCGGGGAGACCCAGTACTTC. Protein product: CASSLARLAGETQYF. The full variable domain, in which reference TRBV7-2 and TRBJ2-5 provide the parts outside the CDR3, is GAGVSQSPSNKVTEKGKDVELRCDPISGHTALYWYRQSLGQGLEFLIYFQGNSAPDKSGLPSDRFSAERTGGSVSTLTIQRTQQEDSAVYLCASSLARLAGETQYFGPGTRLLVL.

The CDR3 DNA sequence: TGTGCCAGCAGTTCCCGCCGGGACAGGGGCTACGAGCAGTACTTC. The encoded protein is CASSSRRDRGYEQYF. The chain couples TRBV28 to TRBJ2-7, with 10 bases lining up with TRBD1. This CDR3 has 15 residues. Germline trimming cut 4 bases from V and 3 bases from J; bases unmatched to any gene: 6. Germline V lookup: CDR1 MDHEN, CDR2 SYDVKM.

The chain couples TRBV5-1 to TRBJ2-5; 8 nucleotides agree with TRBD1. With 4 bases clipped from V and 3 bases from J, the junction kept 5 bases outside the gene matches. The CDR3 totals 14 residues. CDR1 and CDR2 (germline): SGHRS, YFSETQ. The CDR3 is CASSVGQAKETQYF. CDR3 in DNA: TGCGCCAGCAGCGTGGGACAGGCCAAAGAGACCCAGTACTTC.

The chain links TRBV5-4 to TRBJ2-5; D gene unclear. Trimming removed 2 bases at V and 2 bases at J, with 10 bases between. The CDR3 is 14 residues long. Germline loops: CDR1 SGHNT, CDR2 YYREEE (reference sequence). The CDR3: CASSFGPDQETQYF. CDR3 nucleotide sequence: TGTGCCAGCAGCTTTGGGCCGGATCAAGAGACCCAGTACTTC. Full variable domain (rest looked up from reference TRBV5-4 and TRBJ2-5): ETGVTQSPTHLIKTRGQQVTLRCSSQSGHNTVSWYQQALGQGPQFIFQYYREEENGRGNFPPRFSGLQFPNYSSELNVNALELDDSALYLCASSFGPDQETQYFGPGTRLLVL.

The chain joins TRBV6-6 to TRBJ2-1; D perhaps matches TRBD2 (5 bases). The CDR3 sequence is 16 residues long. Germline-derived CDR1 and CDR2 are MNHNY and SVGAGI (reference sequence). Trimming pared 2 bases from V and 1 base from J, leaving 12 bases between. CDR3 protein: CASSYAQRLSYNEQFF. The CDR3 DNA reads TGTGCCAGCAGTTACGCGCAGCGACTATCCTACAATGAGCAGTTCTTC.

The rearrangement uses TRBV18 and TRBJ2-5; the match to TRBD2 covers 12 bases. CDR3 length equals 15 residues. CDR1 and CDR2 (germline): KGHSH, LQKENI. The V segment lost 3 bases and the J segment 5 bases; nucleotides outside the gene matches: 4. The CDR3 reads CASSPLAGGPETQYF. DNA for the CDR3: TGTGCCAGCTCACCCCTAGCGGGAGGGCCGGAGACCCAGTACTTC.

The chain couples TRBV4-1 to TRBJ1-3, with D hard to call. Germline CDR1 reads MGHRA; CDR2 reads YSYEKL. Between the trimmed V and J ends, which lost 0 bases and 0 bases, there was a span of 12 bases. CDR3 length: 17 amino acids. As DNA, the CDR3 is TGCGCCAGCAGCCAAGATAGCACCTCGAGCTCTGGAAACACCATATATTTT. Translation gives CASSQDSTSSSGNTIYF.

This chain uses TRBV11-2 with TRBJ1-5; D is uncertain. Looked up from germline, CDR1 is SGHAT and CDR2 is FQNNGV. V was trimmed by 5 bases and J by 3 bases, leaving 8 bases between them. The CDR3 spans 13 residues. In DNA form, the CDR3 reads TGTGCCAGCAGCCTTGACACCAATCAGCCCCAGCATTTT. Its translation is CASSLDTNQPQHF.

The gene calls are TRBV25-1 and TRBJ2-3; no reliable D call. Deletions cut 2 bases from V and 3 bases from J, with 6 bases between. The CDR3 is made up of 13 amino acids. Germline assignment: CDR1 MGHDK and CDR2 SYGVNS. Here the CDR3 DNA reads TGTGCCAGCAGTGAACCGGGTACAGATACGCAGTATTTT. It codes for CASSEPGTDTQYF.

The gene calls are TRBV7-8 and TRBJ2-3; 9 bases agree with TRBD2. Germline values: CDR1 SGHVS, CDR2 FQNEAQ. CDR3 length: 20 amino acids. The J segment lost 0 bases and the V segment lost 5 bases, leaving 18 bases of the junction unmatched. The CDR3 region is CASSPRWASGESASTDTQYF. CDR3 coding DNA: TGTGCCAGCAGCCCCAGGTGGGCTAGCGGGGAGTCGGCTAGCACAGATACGCAGTATTTT.

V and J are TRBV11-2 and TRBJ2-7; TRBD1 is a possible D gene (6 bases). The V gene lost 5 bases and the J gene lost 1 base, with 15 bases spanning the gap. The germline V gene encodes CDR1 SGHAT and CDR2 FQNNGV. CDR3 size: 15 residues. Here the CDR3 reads CASSRTGTPSYEQYF. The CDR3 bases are TGTGCCAGCAGCCGAACCGGGACACCTTCCTACGAGCAGTACTTC.

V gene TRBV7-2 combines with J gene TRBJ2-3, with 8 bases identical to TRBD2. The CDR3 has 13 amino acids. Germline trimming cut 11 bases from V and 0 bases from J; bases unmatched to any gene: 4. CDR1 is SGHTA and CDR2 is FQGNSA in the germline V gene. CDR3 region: CAQRGPSTDTQYF. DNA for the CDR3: TGTGCCCAGCGGGGGCCTAGCACAGATACGCAGTATTTT. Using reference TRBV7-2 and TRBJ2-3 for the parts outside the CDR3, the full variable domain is GAGVSQSPSNKVTEKGKDVELRCDPISGHTALYWYRQSLGQGLEFLIYFQGNSAPDKSGLPSDRFSAERTGGSVSTLTIQRTQQEDSAVYLCAQRGPSTDTQYFGPGTRLTVL.

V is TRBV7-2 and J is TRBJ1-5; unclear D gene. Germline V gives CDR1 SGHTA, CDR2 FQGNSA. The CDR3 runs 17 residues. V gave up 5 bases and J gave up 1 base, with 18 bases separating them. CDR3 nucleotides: TGTGCCAGCAGCCCCCGGTCCGGGATGGGGAGCAATCAGCCCCAGCATTTT. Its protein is CASSPRSGMGSNQPQHF.

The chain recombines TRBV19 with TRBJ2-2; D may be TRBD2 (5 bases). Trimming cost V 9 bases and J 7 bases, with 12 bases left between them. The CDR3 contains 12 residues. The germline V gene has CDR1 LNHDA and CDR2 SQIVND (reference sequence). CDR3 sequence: CASRRGDGELFF. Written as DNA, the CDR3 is TGTGCCAGCCGCCGGGGTGACGGGGAGCTGTTTTTT.

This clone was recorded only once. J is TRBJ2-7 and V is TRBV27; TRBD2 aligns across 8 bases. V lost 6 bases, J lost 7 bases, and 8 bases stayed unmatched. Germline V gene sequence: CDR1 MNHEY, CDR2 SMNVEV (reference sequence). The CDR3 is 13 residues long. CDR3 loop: CASRVGGGREQYF. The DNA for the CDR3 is TGTGCCAGCAGGGTCGGGGGGGGTAGGGAGCAGTACTTC.

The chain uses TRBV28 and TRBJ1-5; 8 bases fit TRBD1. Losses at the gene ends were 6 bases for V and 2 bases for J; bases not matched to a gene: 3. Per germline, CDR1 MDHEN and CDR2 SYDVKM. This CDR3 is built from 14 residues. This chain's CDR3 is CASSAQGGNQPQHF. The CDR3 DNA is TGTGCCAGCAGCGCACAGGGGGGCAATCAGCCCCAGCATTTT. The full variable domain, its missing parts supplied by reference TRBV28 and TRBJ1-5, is DVKVTQSSRYLVKRTGEKVFLECVQDMDHENMFWYRQDPGLGLRLIYFSYDVKMKEKGDIPEGYSVSREKKERFSLILESASTNQTSMYLCASSAQGGNQPQHFGDGTRLSIL.

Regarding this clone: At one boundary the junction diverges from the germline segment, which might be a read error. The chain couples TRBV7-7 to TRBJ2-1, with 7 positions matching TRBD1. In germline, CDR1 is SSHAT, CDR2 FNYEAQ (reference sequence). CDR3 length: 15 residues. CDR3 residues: CASSLGAAGGNEQFF. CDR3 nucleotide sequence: TGTGCTAGCAGCTTAGGGGCCGCAGGGGGCAATGAGCAGTTCTTC.

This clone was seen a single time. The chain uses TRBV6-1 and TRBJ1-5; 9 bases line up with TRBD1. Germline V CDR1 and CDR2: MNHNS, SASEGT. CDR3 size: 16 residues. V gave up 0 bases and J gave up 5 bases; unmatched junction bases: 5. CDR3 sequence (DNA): TGTGCCAGCAGTGAAGCTACAGGGGGCGGATATCAGCCCCAGCATTTT. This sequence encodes CASSEATGGGYQPQHF.

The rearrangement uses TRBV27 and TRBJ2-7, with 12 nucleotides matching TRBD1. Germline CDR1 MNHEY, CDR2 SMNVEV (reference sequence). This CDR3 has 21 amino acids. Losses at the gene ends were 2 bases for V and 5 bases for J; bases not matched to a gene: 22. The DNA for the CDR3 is TGTGCCAGCAGTTTAGGGACAGGGGGCCCCCAAAGACTAGTATTTGGCGACGAGCAGTACTTC. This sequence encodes CASSLGTGGPQRLVFGDEQYF.

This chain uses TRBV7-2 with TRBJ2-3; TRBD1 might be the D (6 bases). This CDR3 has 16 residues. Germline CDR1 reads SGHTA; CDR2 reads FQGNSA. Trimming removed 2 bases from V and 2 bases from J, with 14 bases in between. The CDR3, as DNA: TGTGCCAGCAGCTTAATGGGGGCCGAACCCACAGATACGCAGTATTTT. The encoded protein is CASSLMGAEPTDTQYF.

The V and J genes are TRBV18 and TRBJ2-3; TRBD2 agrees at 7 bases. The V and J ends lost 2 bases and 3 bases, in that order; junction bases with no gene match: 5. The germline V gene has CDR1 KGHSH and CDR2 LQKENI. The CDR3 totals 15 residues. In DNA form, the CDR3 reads TGTGCCAGCTCACCATCGGCGGGGGTGACAGATACGCAGTATTTT. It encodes CASSPSAGVTDTQYF.

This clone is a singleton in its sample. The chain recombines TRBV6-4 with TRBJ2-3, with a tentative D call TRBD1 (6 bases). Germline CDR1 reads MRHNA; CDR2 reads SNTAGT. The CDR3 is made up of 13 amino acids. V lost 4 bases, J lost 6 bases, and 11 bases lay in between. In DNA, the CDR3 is TGTGCCAGCAGTGTGGGGGCCGGGGATACGCAGTATTTT. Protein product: CASSVGAGDTQYF.

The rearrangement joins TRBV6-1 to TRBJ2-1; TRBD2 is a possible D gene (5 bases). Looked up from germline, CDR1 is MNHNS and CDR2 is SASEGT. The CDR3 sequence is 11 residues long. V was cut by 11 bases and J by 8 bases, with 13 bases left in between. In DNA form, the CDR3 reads TGTGCCCGTCCGGGAACCTATGAGCAGTTCTTC. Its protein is CARPGTYEQFF.

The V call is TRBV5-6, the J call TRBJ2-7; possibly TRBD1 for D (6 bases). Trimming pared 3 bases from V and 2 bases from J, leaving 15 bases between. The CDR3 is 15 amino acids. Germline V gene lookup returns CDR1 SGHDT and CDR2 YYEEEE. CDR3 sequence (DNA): TGTGCCAGCAGCTCGCTCGGGACACCGCCCTACGAGCAGTACTTC. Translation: CASSSLGTPPYEQYF. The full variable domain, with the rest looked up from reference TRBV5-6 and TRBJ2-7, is DAGVTQSPTHLIKTRGQQVTLRCSPKSGHDTVSWYQQALGQGPQFIFQYYEEEERQRGNFPDRFSGHQFPNYSSELNVNALLLGDSALYLCASSSLGTPPYEQYFGPGTRLTVT.

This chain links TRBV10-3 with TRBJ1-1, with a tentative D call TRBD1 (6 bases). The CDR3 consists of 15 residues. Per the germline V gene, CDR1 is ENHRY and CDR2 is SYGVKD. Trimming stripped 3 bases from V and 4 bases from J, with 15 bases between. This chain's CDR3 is CAISEWGPGGTEAFF. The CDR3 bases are TGTGCCATCAGTGAATGGGGGCCGGGAGGCACTGAAGCTTTCTTT.

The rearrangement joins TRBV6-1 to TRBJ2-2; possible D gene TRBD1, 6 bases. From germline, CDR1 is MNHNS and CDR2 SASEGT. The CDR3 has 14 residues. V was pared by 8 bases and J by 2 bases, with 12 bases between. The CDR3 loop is CASHLQGNTGELFF. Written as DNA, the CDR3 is TGTGCCAGCCACCTACAGGGTAACACCGGGGAGCTGTTTTTT.

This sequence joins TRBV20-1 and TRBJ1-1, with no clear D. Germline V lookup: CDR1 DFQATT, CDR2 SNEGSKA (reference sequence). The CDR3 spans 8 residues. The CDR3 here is CKVGGAFF. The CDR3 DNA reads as TGCAAGGTGGGCGGGGCTTTCTTT.

CDR3 DNA: TGTGCCAGCAGCTCCCCGGGACAGGGGAACACTGAAGCTTTCTTT. Amino acids: CASSSPGQGNTEAFF. The chain employs TRBV28 and TRBJ1-1, with 9 bases that match TRBD1. CDR3 length: 15 residues. V gave up 6 bases and J gave up 1 base; unmatched junction bases: 6. Germline CDR1 MDHEN, CDR2 SYDVKM. Supplemented by reference TRBV28 and TRBJ1-1, the full variable domain reads DVKVTQSSRYLVKRTGEKVFLECVQDMDHENMFWYRQDPGLGLRLIYFSYDVKMKEKGDIPEGYSVSREKKERFSLILESASTNQTSMYLCASSSPGQGNTEAFFGQGTRLTVV.

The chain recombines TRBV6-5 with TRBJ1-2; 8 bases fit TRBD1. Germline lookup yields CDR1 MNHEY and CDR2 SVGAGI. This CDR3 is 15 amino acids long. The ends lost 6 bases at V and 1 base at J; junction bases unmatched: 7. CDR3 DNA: TGTGCCAGCAGCCACAGGACAGGGCTTAACTATGGCTACACCTTC. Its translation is CASSHRTGLNYGYTF.